One and the same sample provided the 30 T cell receptor beta chains below, sequenced in a study of T cells in Graves' hyperthyroidism and ophthalmopathy (dated by TCRdb to the late 2010s). Libraries were made using multiplex PCR. The listed sequencing device is Illumina HiSeq 2000. The TCR beta CDR3 regions were amplified from the RNA transcripts. A first-round RT-PCR of the TCR CDR3 used the HTBI primer set with the Qiagen OneStep RT-PCR kit. TCRdb took the public reads, trimmed them with fastp at Q25, ran MiXCR for clone calling and kept in-frame beta chains. Identical CDR3 protein sequences are pooled into one entry, listed with their most common genes and DNA. This sample lists a few hundred thousand distinct CDR3 sequences; approximately 15% were detected once. The ten largest clones take up around 13% of the sample. The sequenced sample was blood. Source of these receptors: a woman aged 35 to 49 with Graves' hyperthyroidism.

This clonotype was counted many times. This chain uses TRBV5-1 with TRBJ2-2; D uncertain. CDR3 size: 11 residues. The V end was cut by 0 bases, the J end by 10 bases, with 4 bases between. Per the germline V gene, CDR1 is SGHRS and CDR2 is YFSETQ. CDR3 nucleotide sequence: TGCGCCAGCAGCTTGGGTCCGGAGCTGTTTTTT. Translation gives CASSLGPELFF.

V gene TRBV2 combines with J gene TRBJ2-1; D gene ambiguous. The V end was cut by 7 bases, the J end by 3 bases, with 10 bases between. Germline CDR1 reads SNHLY; CDR2 reads FYNNEI. CDR3 size: 13 residues. DNA of the CDR3: TGTGCCAGCAAAGGTAGCAGCTACAATGAGCAGTTCTTC. It is translated as CASKGSSYNEQFF.

This clonotype showed up many times. The rearrangement links TRBV28 to TRBJ1-4; 8 bases align to TRBD1. The CDR3 is 16 residues long. Germline V lookup: CDR1 MDHEN, CDR2 SYDVKM. V was clipped by 1 base and J by 7 bases; unmatched bases: 8. This CDR3 is CASSLYPSDRVEKLFF. As DNA, the CDR3 is TGTGCCAGCAGTTTATATCCGTCGGACAGGGTTGAAAAACTGTTTTTT.

This clonotype was observed a few times. The chain is built from TRBV20-1 and TRBJ1-1; D is possibly TRBD1 (6 bases). With 0 bases removed from V and 5 bases from J, the gap between germline ends came to 25 bases. This CDR3 comprises 18 residues. The germline V gene has CDR1 DFQATT and CDR2 SNEGSKA (reference sequence). CDR3 coding DNA: TGCAGTGCTAGAGATCTTATTCGGGCCCAGGGGCCTGGTACTGAAGCTTTCTTT. Its protein product is CSARDLIRAQGPGTEAFF.

The sample holds many counts of this clonotype. The V and J genes are TRBV12-3 or TRBV12-4 and TRBJ1-1; 7 bases agree with TRBD1. CDR3 length: 14 amino acids. The V gene end was trimmed by 1 base and the J gene end by 5 bases; junction bases not matched to a gene: 4. For the CDR3, the DNA is TGTGCCAGCAGTTTAGAGACAGGGCGTACTGAAGCTTTCTTT. Amino acid sequence: CASSLETGRTEAFF.

The chain recombines TRBV5-4 with TRBJ2-2, with D unclear. This CDR3 region has 15 residues. The V gene lost 4 bases and the J gene lost 5 bases, with 15 bases spanning the gap. Germline CDR1 reads SGHNT; CDR2 reads YYREEE (reference sequence). CDR3 bases: TGTGCCAGCAGCCCCGGGCCTCAAGGGACCGGGGAGCTGTTTTTT. Protein: CASSPGPQGTGELFF.

The table lists this clonotype with many counts. V is TRBV12-3 or TRBV12-4 and J is TRBJ2-3, with D possibly matching TRBD2 (5 bases). V was pared by 4 bases and J by 12 bases, with 11 bases between. CDR3 length equals 11 residues. The CDR3 is CASSSDYSQYF. The CDR3 DNA reads as TGTGCCAGCAGTTCAGACTACTCCCAGTATTTT.

This chain connects TRBV29-1 to TRBJ2-7, with 10 bases aligning to TRBD2. V shed 3 bases and J 0 bases; nucleotides not matched to a gene: 8. The CDR3 consists of 16 residues. Germline loops: CDR1 SQVTM, CDR2 ANQGSEA. The CDR3 sequence: CSVEVAGGPISYEQYF. For the CDR3, the DNA is TGCAGCGTTGAGGTAGCGGGAGGACCCATCTCCTACGAGCAGTACTTC.

Many counts were recorded for this clonotype. The chain is built from TRBV7-9 and TRBJ1-1; TRBD1 agrees at 9 bases. The CDR3 totals 14 residues. Per germline, CDR1 SEHNR and CDR2 FQNEAQ (reference sequence). With V trimmed by 6 bases and J by 6 bases, 8 bases remained unmatched. The CDR3 loop reads CASRLGQGSPEAFF. In DNA, the CDR3 is TGTGCCAGCAGACTGGGACAGGGAAGTCCTGAAGCTTTCTTT. Full variable domain (remainder filled in from reference TRBV7-9 and TRBJ1-1): DTGVSQNPRHKITKRGQNVTFRCDPISEHNRLYWYRQTLGQGPEFLTYFQNEAQLEKSRLLSDRFSAERPKGSFSTLEIQRTEQGDSAMYLCASRLGQGSPEAFFGQGTRLTVV.

V gene TRBV5-1 combines with J gene TRBJ2-1; no reliable D call. The CDR3 length is 14 residues. V lost 1 base and J 7 bases, leaving 12 bases between the germline ends. Germline V gives CDR1 SGHRS, CDR2 YFSETQ. The DNA of the CDR3 is TGCGCCAGCAGCTTGTCTGGCGAGAGTAATGAGCAGTTCTTC. Protein: CASSLSGESNEQFF.

This clonotype was counted between two and nine times. This chain links TRBV10-3 with TRBJ2-7; D is uncertain. V lost 0 bases and J lost 2, with 17 bases in between. Germline V gene sequence: CDR1 ENHRY, CDR2 SYGVKD. The CDR3 spans 17 residues. The DNA of the CDR3 is TGTGCCATCAGTGAGTCGGGCGTTCTCGTTCTGACCTACGAGCAGTACTTC. Its translation is CAISESGVLVLTYEQYF.

The chain joins TRBV11-2 to TRBJ2-5; tentatively, D is TRBD1 or TRBD2 (5 bases each). Looked up from germline, CDR1 is SGHAT and CDR2 is FQNNGV. Trimming removed 1 base at V and 4 bases at J, with 13 bases between. CDR3 length: 15 amino acids. The CDR3 reads CASSLAPGAVETQYF. Here the CDR3 DNA reads TGTGCCAGCAGCTTAGCCCCCGGGGCCGTAGAGACCCAGTACTTC.

This clonotype appeared many times. The rearrangement uses TRBV6-5 and TRBJ1-2, with D possibly matching TRBD1 (6 bases). V was cut by 2 bases and J by 5 bases, with 15 bases left in between. The CDR3 totals 15 residues. The V gene's germline CDR1 is MNHEY and CDR2 SVGAGI. The CDR3 region is CASSYDRWISYGYTF. For the CDR3, the DNA is TGTGCCAGCAGTTACGACAGGTGGATTTCTTATGGCTACACCTTC.

This clonotype was seen many times. The CDR3 loop is CASSEMGQGVPDTQYF. The CDR3 DNA reads as TGTGCCAGCAGCGAAATGGGACAGGGAGTACCAGATACGCAGTATTTT. The chain joins TRBV7-9 to TRBJ2-3; the match to TRBD1 covers 9 bases. The CDR3 runs to 16 residues. Germline loops: CDR1 SEHNR, CDR2 FQNEAQ (reference sequence). Trimming took 5 bases from V and 4 from J; bases not matched to a gene: 10. Together with reference TRBV7-9 and TRBJ2-3, the CDR3 gives the full variable domain: DTGVSQNPRHKITKRGQNVTFRCDPISEHNRLYWYRQTLGQGPEFLTYFQNEAQLEKSRLLSDRFSAERPKGSFSTLEIQRTEQGDSAMYLCASSEMGQGVPDTQYFGPGTRLTVL.

This clonotype was seen many times. The rearrangement uses TRBV28 and TRBJ2-7, with TRBD1 matching over 10 bases. From germline, CDR1 is MDHEN and CDR2 SYDVKM. This CDR3 contains 15 residues. Germline trimming cut 1 base from V and 2 bases from J; bases unmatched to any gene: 2. CDR3 nucleotides: TGTGCCAGCAGTTTATTAGGGACAGGGGCCTACGAGCAGTACTTC. Translation: CASSLLGTGAYEQYF.

This chain joins TRBV12-3 or TRBV12-4 and TRBJ2-1; D may be TRBD2 (6 bases). The CDR3 has 16 residues. Trimming left V 3 bases short and J 0 bases short, with 12 bases between. CDR3 in amino acids: CASSLLRGSSYNEQFF. CDR3 nucleotides: TGTGCCAGCAGTTTGCTGCGGGGCAGCTCCTACAATGAGCAGTTCTTC.

In its sample, this clonotype was seen many times. The rearrangement links TRBV6-1 to TRBJ2-3, with TRBD2 identical over 11 bases. V was clipped by 6 bases and J by 6 bases; unmatched bases: 8. This CDR3 contains 15 residues. Looked up from germline, CDR1 is MNHNS and CDR2 is SASEGT. CDR3 in amino acids: CASSLSSGRMDTQYF. The CDR3 nucleotides read TGTGCCAGCAGCCTCTCTAGCGGGAGGATGGATACGCAGTATTTT.

This clonotype was observed many times. J is TRBJ1-1 and V is TRBV30; D is unclear. Germline values: CDR1 GTSNPN, CDR2 SVGIG (reference sequence). V lost 1 base to trimming and J lost 4 bases, with 4 bases between them. This CDR3 comprises 11 residues. The CDR3 nucleotides are TGTGCCTGGAGTGGGTCCACTGAAGCTTTCTTT. Protein product: CAWSGSTEAFF.

This clonotype has ten or more counts. The V gene is TRBV15, the J gene TRBJ2-7; D could derive from TRBD1 or TRBD2 (5 bases each). Germline CDR1 LNHNV, CDR2 YYDKDF (reference sequence). The length of the CDR3 is 14 residues. V gave up 4 bases and J gave up 3 bases, with 13 bases separating them. The CDR3 here is CATSTPGRFYEQYF. CDR3 coding DNA: TGTGCCACCAGCACCCCGGGACGCTTCTACGAGCAGTACTTC.

The chain recombines TRBV11-2 with TRBJ2-1, with TRBD2 matching over 8 bases. The CDR3 extends over 14 amino acids. J gave up 6 bases and V 5 bases, and 6 bases lay outside the gene matches. CDR1 and CDR2 from the germline V gene are SGHAT and FQNNGV. DNA of the CDR3: TGTGCCAGCAGCCTTAGCGGGATGTTCAATGAGCAGTTCTTC. Translated: CASSLSGMFNEQFF.

The chain employs TRBV29-1 and TRBJ2-3, with 12 bases fitting TRBD2. Germline V lookup: CDR1 SQVTM, CDR2 ANQGSEA. V lost 6 bases and J lost 9; bases outside the gene matches: 10. CDR3 length: 14 residues. The CDR3 sequence is CSVESSGRAYTQYF. The CDR3 nucleotides read TGCAGCGTCGAATCTAGCGGGAGGGCCTACACGCAGTATTTT.

CDR3 DNA sequence: TGCGCCAGCAGCATAGCGGGTCTGTTGGAGACCCAGTACTTC. This codes for CASSIAGLLETQYF. The chain employs TRBV5-1 and TRBJ2-5; 7 bases fit TRBD2. Germline V gene lookup returns CDR1 SGHRS and CDR2 YFSETQ. The CDR3 has 14 amino acids. V gave up 4 bases and J gave up 5 bases; unmatched junction bases: 8.

This clonotype occurred many times. The chain carries TRBV7-3 and TRBJ1-1, with 8 nucleotides matching TRBD1. V shed 7 bases and J 7 bases; nucleotides not matched to a gene: 11. The length of the CDR3 is 14 residues. CDR1 SGHTA and CDR2 FQGTGA come from the germline V gene. The CDR3 region is CASTQGGQAREAFF. The CDR3, as DNA: TGTGCCAGCACCCAGGGGGGACAGGCCCGTGAAGCTTTCTTT.

The CDR3 loop is CATSTRGRTDTQYF. The DNA for the CDR3 is TGTGCCACCAGCACTCGGGGCCGCACAGATACGCAGTATTTT. The rearrangement uses TRBV15 and TRBJ2-3; D is perhaps TRBD1 or TRBD2 (5 bases each). In germline, CDR1 is LNHNV, CDR2 YYDKDF (reference sequence). Trimming took off 4 bases at V and 1 base at J, with 9 bases between the two ends. This CDR3 has 14 residues.

This clonotype was seen at least ten times. This chain links TRBV10-1 with TRBJ2-1, with 8 nucleotides matching TRBD2. CDR3 length: 13 amino acids. Looked up from germline, CDR1 is WNHNN and CDR2 is SYGVQD (reference sequence). Trimming at V came to 4 bases and at J to 8 bases, leaving 4 bases not matched to a gene. Written as DNA, the CDR3 is TGCGCCAGCAGTGCGGGACTAGGATATGAGCAGTTCTTC. It yields the protein CASSAGLGYEQFF.

At least ten counts were recorded for this clonotype. The V call is TRBV29-1, the J call TRBJ2-3; tentatively, D is TRBD2 (6 bases). The ends were cut back, 2 bases at V and 4 bases at J, with 16 bases in the middle. The length of the CDR3 is 15 residues. Germline lookup yields CDR1 SQVTM and CDR2 ANQGSEA. The CDR3 spells CSVEILAIRADTQYF. In DNA, the CDR3 is TGCAGCGTTGAAATCCTAGCGATTCGGGCAGATACGCAGTATTTT.

The chain couples TRBV28 to TRBJ2-3; no firm D call. Trimming took 3 bases from V and 0 from J, leaving 13 bases between them. The CDR3 sequence is 16 residues long. The germline gives CDR1 MDHEN, CDR2 SYDVKM. CDR3 coding DNA: TGTGCCAGCAGTTTCGTGACACCTGCTAGCACAGATACGCAGTATTTT. Its translation is CASSFVTPASTDTQYF.

At least ten counts were recorded for this clonotype. CDR3 nucleotides: TGTGCCAGCAGCTTAGCGAGGCCCTGGCATAAGGGAGAGACCCAGTACTTC. The encoded protein is CASSLARPWHKGETQYF. The chain joins TRBV7-8 to TRBJ2-5; D gene ambiguous. Trimming took 0 bases from V and 4 from J, leaving 18 bases between them. CDR3 size: 17 residues. Germline assignment: CDR1 SGHVS and CDR2 FQNEAQ.

V and J are TRBV6-5 and TRBJ2-2, with D perhaps TRBD1 (5 bases). V shed 4 bases and J shed 4 bases, with 10 bases lying between them. The CDR3 totals 14 residues. Germline CDR1 and CDR2: MNHEY and SVGAGI. In DNA, the CDR3 is TGTGCCAGCAGTTCCGCAAGGGGCACCGGGGAGCTGTTTTTT. It encodes CASSSARGTGELFF.

The rearrangement uses TRBV11-3 and TRBJ2-7, with 10 bases lining up with TRBD2. The CDR3 length is 13 residues. The V segment lost 6 bases and the J segment 5 bases; nucleotides outside the gene matches: 4. Germline assignment: CDR1 SGHNT and CDR2 YENEEA. The chain's CDR3 is CASSKREGHEQYF. The CDR3 bases are TGTGCCAGCAGTAAGCGGGAGGGACACGAGCAGTACTTC. Drawing the rest from reference TRBV11-3 and TRBJ2-7, the complete variable domain is EAGVVQSPRYKIIEKKQPVAFWCNPISGHNTLYWYLQNLGQGPELLIRYENEEAVDDSQLPKDRFSAERLKGVDSTLKIQPAELGDSAVYLCASSKREGHEQYFGPGTRLTVT.